This T cell receptor (beta chain) was found in a study of control samples from healthy donors and cancer patients (dated by TCRdb to about 2020). The library was produced with the immunoSEQ multiplex PCR assay. Sourced from immuneACCESS, this table was stored by TCRdb with only in-frame sequences that have V and J called. A share of the clones is absent; for the studies checked, an unresolved V gene accounts for under half, and the remainder has no known explanation. The sample contains more than 80,000 clones, more than 85% of them found a single time. Together, the top ten hold about 8.8% of the sample. Details on this clone: The antigen this receptor binds is unknown. Qualities for individual bases were not recorded, and no much larger clone is one base off.

Inclusive of the bounding cysteine and phenylalanine, the CDR3 is 15 residues long. Only the CDR3 part of the read is kept: 45 bases, read in frame from the first base. CDR1 and CDR2 are drawn from the germline V gene: SGHNT, YENEEA. Trimming removed 4 bases from V and 3 bases from J; the gene matches leave 6 bases unexplained. The V and J segments used are TRBV11-3 and TRBJ1-1; 9 nucleotides in the junction match TRBD1. The TCR sequence derives from a man between 18 and 29 years old in good health. The sequencing input was blood. For the CDR3, the sequence is CASSSGTGFDTEAFF. The nucleotides read TGTGCCAGCAGCTCCGGGACAGGGTTCGACACTGAAGCTTTCTTT.